One sample yielded the 23 T cell receptor beta chains listed below, sequenced in a study of T cell changes during pregnancy in multiple sclerosis. Data came from immunoSEQ multiplex PCR; TCRdb stores just in-frame clones and leaves some out. The sample yields some 35,000 clones, roughly nine tenths seen once. The material was CD4+ T cells from peripheral blood mononuclear cells, obtained after pregnancy. These receptors originate from a female donor in good health, enrolled as a control in a pregnancy study.

The chain carries TRBV10-2 and TRBJ2-7, with D perhaps TRBD2 (6 bases). This CDR3 is built from 12 residues. V shed 6 bases and J shed 3 bases, with 9 bases lying between them. Per the germline V gene, CDR1 is WSHSY and CDR2 is SAAADI. CDR3 region: CASRREDYEQYF. The CDR3, as DNA: TGCGCCAGCAGGAGGGAGGACTACGAGCAGTACTTC.

This rearrangement joins TRBV4-3 to TRBJ1-2, with 7 bases lining up with TRBD1. Germline CDR1 reads LGHNA; CDR2 reads YSLEER. Trimming cost V 1 base and J 6 bases; bases outside gene matches: 11. The length of the CDR3 is 16 residues. Written as DNA, the CDR3 is TGCGCCAGCAGCCAAGGGTTCACAGGGGATAGAGATGGCTACACCTTC. Amino acids: CASSQGFTGDRDGYTF.

This chain joins TRBV7-9 and TRBJ1-1; D uncertain. Trimming took 3 bases from V and 2 from J, leaving 7 bases between them. The CDR3 is 13 amino acids. The germline gives CDR1 SEHNR, CDR2 FQNEAQ (reference sequence). CDR3 nucleotides: TGTGCCAGCAGCTTGGCGGAAAACACTGAAGCTTTCTTT. It specifies CASSLAENTEAFF. Full variable domain (outside the CDR3, taken from reference TRBV7-9 and TRBJ1-1): DTGVSQNPRHKITKRGQNVTFRCDPISEHNRLYWYRQTLGQGPEFLTYFQNEAQLEKSRLLSDRFSAERPKGSFSTLEIQRTEQGDSAMYLCASSLAENTEAFFGQGTRLTVV.

CDR3 in amino acids: CASGLVPGSSGNTIYF. CDR3 sequence (DNA): TGTGCTAGTGGTTTGGTACCGGGGAGCTCTGGAAACACCATATATTTT. J is TRBJ1-3 and V is TRBV12-5; D is ambiguous. Trimming removed 0 bases from V and 0 bases from J, with 9 bases in between. CDR1 is LGHNT and CDR2 is FRNRAP in the germline V gene. The CDR3 is made up of 16 amino acids.

The V call is TRBV6-5, the J call TRBJ1-1; TRBD1 aligns across 8 bases. The CDR3 covers 13 residues. Germline trimming cut 6 bases from V and 5 bases from J; bases unmatched to any gene: 5. Germline V gene data show CDR1 as MNHEY and CDR2 as SVGAGI. The CDR3 nucleotides are TGTGCCAGCAGCACCACAGGGGGAACTGAAGCTTTCTTT. This gives the protein CASSTTGGTEAFF.

CDR3 in amino acids: CASSSSSFQNIQYF. The CDR3 DNA follows: TGTGCCAGCAGCTCCTCTAGCTTCCAAAACATTCAGTACTTC. The chain recombines TRBV7-6 with TRBJ2-4, with a weak D call TRBD2 (5 bases). V was shortened by 4 bases and J by 5 bases, with 12 bases between the two germline ends. The CDR3 spans 14 residues. The germline gives CDR1 SGHVS, CDR2 FNYEAQ.

The chain recombines TRBV4-2 with TRBJ2-7; TRBD2 agrees at 9 bases. J lost 5 bases, V lost 4 bases, and 15 bases had no gene match. This CDR3 is 17 amino acids long. Germline V gene data show CDR1 as LGHNA and CDR2 as YNFKEQ. The CDR3 nucleotides are TGTGCCAGCAGCCCTGGGGGGCGGGGGGGAGTAACAGACGAGCAGTACTTC. As protein: CASSPGGRGGVTDEQYF.

The chain links TRBV7-2 to TRBJ1-1; D is ambiguous. V dropped 5 bases and J dropped 3 bases, with 16 bases sitting between them. Germline loops: CDR1 SGHTA, CDR2 FQGNSA. The CDR3 is made up of 15 amino acids. The CDR3 loop reads CASSADVVIHTEAFF. In nucleotides, the CDR3 is TGTGCCAGCAGCGCTGATGTAGTCATCCACACTGAAGCTTTCTTT.

The CDR3 is CASSQDVGGQETQYF. The CDR3 coding sequence is TGTGCCAGCAGCCAAGATGTTGGAGGGCAAGAGACCCAGTACTTC. The chain combines TRBV14 with TRBJ2-5; TRBD2 is a possible D gene (6 bases). The CDR3 sequence is 15 residues long. From germline, CDR1 is SGHDN and CDR2 FVKESK. Trimming pared 0 bases from V and 2 bases from J, leaving 10 bases between.

As concerns this clone: No DNA is shown, since the ends of the CDR3 on it are uncertain; the CDR3 is the one TCRdb lists. The V gene is TRBV11-2, the J gene TRBJ1-1. From its first to its last residue, the CDR3 has 18 amino acids. Looked up from germline, CDR1 is SGHAT and CDR2 is FQNNGV. The CDR3 sequence: CASSFGEGFGLRNTEAFF.

The V call is TRBV27, the J call TRBJ2-2, with TRBD2 matching over 14 bases. The CDR3 length is 15 residues. CDR1 is MNHEY, CDR2 SMNVEV, per germline (reference sequence). The junction had 7 bases not matched to a gene; V was cut back by 6 bases and J by 10 bases. The CDR3 DNA reads TGTGCCAGCAGCCGACTAGCGGGGGGGAAGGAGGAGCTGTTTTTT. This codes for CASSRLAGGKEELFF.

V usage is TRBV5-1 and J usage is TRBJ2-5, with D maybe TRBD2 (6 bases). The CDR3 extends over 14 amino acids. Per the germline V gene, CDR1 is SGHRS and CDR2 is YFSETQ. Trimming removed 5 bases at V and 1 base at J, with 12 bases between. The CDR3 region has the DNA TGCGCCAGCAGGCCACCGGGACTCCAAGAGACCCAGTACTTC. Amino acid sequence: CASRPPGLQETQYF. The whole variable domain, remainder taken from reference TRBV5-1 and TRBJ2-5, is KAGVTQTPRYLIKTRGQQVTLSCSPISGHRSVSWYQQTPGQGLQFLFEYFSETQRNKGNFPGRFSGRQFSNSRSEMNVSTLELGDSALYLCASRPPGLQETQYFGPGTRLLVL.

This sequence joins TRBV5-4 and TRBJ2-1; TRBD1 might be the D (6 bases). The V and J ends lost 5 bases and 8 bases respectively, with 14 bases between them. In germline, CDR1 is SGHNT, CDR2 YYREEE (reference sequence). CDR3 length equals 13 residues. CDR3 sequence: CASSSGAQDEQFF. For the CDR3, the DNA is TGTGCCAGCAGTTCAGGGGCGCAGGATGAGCAGTTCTTC.

This clone showed up just once. This chain links TRBV4-1 with TRBJ2-2; 8 bases agree with TRBD2. The CDR3 has 15 amino acids. Germline CDR1 and CDR2: MGHRA and YSYEKL. After removal of 1 base from V and 4 bases from J, the junction contained 2 bases not matched to a gene. The DNA for the CDR3 is TGCGCCAGCAGCCAAGCGGGAGGGAGCACCGGGGAGCTGTTTTTT. Amino acids: CASSQAGGSTGELFF.

This clone showed up just once. The rearrangement links TRBV11-3 to TRBJ1-6; 7 nucleotides match TRBD1. The CDR3 has 16 residues. V was pared by 7 bases and J by 8 bases, with 14 bases of the junction left unmatched. Germline V gives CDR1 SGHNT, CDR2 YENEEA. The CDR3 sequence: CASNTRVGRGDSPLHF. The CDR3 DNA is TGTGCCAGCAACACTCGGGTGGGCAGGGGGGATTCACCCCTCCACTTT.

The table lists this clone with a count of one. CDR3 bases: TGTGCCAGCAGTCCTCTGTACTCTGGGGCCAACGTCCTGACTTTC. It encodes CASSPLYSGANVLTF. The chain recombines TRBV27 with TRBJ2-6, with no clear D. V was shortened by 5 bases and J by 0 bases, with 8 bases between the two germline ends. Germline V gene sequence: CDR1 MNHEY, CDR2 SMNVEV (reference sequence). CDR3 length equals 15 residues.

CDR3 DNA sequence: TGTGCCACCAGCGGCCGCCTTTCGCTCACCGGGGAGCTGTTTTTT. Amino acids: CATSGRLSLTGELFF. This chain joins TRBV15 and TRBJ2-2; D gene unclear. V was pared by 5 bases and J by 4 bases, with 14 bases between. Germline loops: CDR1 LNHNV, CDR2 YYDKDF (reference sequence). The CDR3 extends over 15 amino acids.

The V gene is TRBV18, the J gene TRBJ1-6; no clear D gene. Trimming left V 2 bases short and J 6 bases short, with 11 bases between. This CDR3 comprises 15 residues. The germline V gene has CDR1 KGHSH and CDR2 LQKENI. The CDR3 here is CASSPNREPNSPLHF. CDR3 bases: TGTGCCAGCTCACCAAACCGGGAACCTAATTCACCCCTCCACTTT. Combining the CDR3 with reference TRBV18 and TRBJ1-6 gives the whole variable domain NAGVMQNPRHLVRRRGQEARLRCSPMKGHSHVYWYRQLPEEGLKFMVYLQKENIIDESGMPKERFSAEFPKEGPSILRIQQVVRGDSAAYFCASSPNREPNSPLHFGNGTRLTVT.

This chain connects TRBV6-6 to TRBJ1-3, with 9 bases aligning to TRBD1. Germline V CDR1 and CDR2: MNHNY, SVGAGI (reference sequence). The CDR3 runs to 16 residues. V shed 8 bases, J shed 0 bases, and the junction held 8 bases outside the gene matches. The CDR3 DNA sequence: TGTGCCAGCGGACAGGGGCTAAGTCACTCTGGAAACACCATATATTTT. It yields the protein CASGQGLSHSGNTIYF.

V and J are TRBV9 and TRBJ2-1; the match to TRBD2 covers 10 bases. Germline V CDR1 and CDR2: SGDLS, YYNGEE. J lost 0 bases, V lost 0 bases, and 0 bases had no gene match. CDR3 length: 16 amino acids. The CDR3 sequence is CASSVGTSGSYNEQFF. For the CDR3, the DNA is TGTGCCAGCAGCGTAGGGACTAGCGGCTCCTACAATGAGCAGTTCTTC.

This clone was detected once. The chain is built from TRBV7-8 and TRBJ2-1; TRBD2 aligns across 8 bases. V lost 5 bases and J lost 5; bases outside the gene matches: 5. CDR1 and CDR2 from the germline V gene are SGHVS and FQNEAQ. The CDR3 length is 14 residues. The CDR3 sequence: CASSPGGADNEQFF. The CDR3 coding sequence is TGTGCCAGCAGCCCCGGGGGGGCCGACAATGAGCAGTTCTTC.

This chain connects TRBV4-3 to TRBJ1-2, with TRBD1 matching over 7 bases. The V and J ends lost 4 bases and 8 bases, in that order; junction bases with no gene match: 13. From germline, CDR1 is LGHNA and CDR2 YSLEER. The CDR3 totals 15 residues. The CDR3 sequence is CASSLLNRQGAGYTF. Here the CDR3 DNA reads TGCGCCAGCAGCCTCCTAAATCGACAGGGTGCGGGCTACACCTTC.

This chain connects TRBV4-2 to TRBJ2-2; 11 bases are a match to TRBD2. Trimming cost V 4 bases and J 0 bases; bases outside gene matches: 7. Germline values: CDR1 LGHNA, CDR2 YNFKEQ. The CDR3 is made up of 18 amino acids. Here the CDR3 reads CASSPPGTSGTNTGELFF. In nucleotides, the CDR3 is TGTGCCAGCAGCCCCCCTGGGACTAGCGGTACGAACACCGGGGAGCTGTTTTTT.